The TCR beta chain described here comes from a study of OX40 agonist ivuxolimab in advanced cancers. Study overall: Patients in the trial were receiving intravenous ivuxolimab every 2 weeks, at doses of 0.01 to 10 mg/kg. Whole-study findings and limits: Undetermined was the antigen specificity of the expanded peripheral T cells. Among the nonresponders, some also had low normalized T-cell clonal expansion. Expanded clones belonging to CD8+ T cells outnumbered, on average, those of CD4+.

With regard to this clone: The antigen remains undetermined.

TCRdb's table, derived via immunoSEQ multiplex PCR, lists solely in-frame clones and lacks some. The sample gives fewer than 35,000 clones, approximately 80% of which show up once; about a fifth is in the top ten. The sequence derives from an adult with an advanced solid tumor such as melanoma, head and neck, liver or kidney cancer. Sample: CD4+ or CD8+ T cells sorted from blood, taken in a trial of the OX40 agonist ivuxolimab.

DNA of the CDR3: TGTGCCAGCAGCTTAGGACAGAGATTCTATGGCTACACCTTC. Its protein is CASSLGQRFYGYTF. The chain joins TRBV7-2 to TRBJ1-2; tentatively, D is TRBD1 (5 bases). Germline assignment: CDR1 SGHTA and CDR2 FQGNSA. The CDR3 covers 14 residues. The V end was cut by 1 base, the J end by 4 bases, with 10 bases between.